One and the same sample provided the 30 T cell receptor beta chains below, sequenced in a study of regulatory T cells in long-lasting Graves disease. CDR3-region Arm-PCR and iRepertoire HTBI primers produced the TCR beta libraries. TCRdb re-derived calls from the multiplex PCR reads in MiXCR, one entry per CDR3 protein. The table lists about 210,000 distinct CDR3 sequences, around 20% of them singletons. As for time point: newly diagnosed GD, antithyroid drugs for less than 3 months. The TCR library was made from RNA extracted from PBMCs. This sample also belongs to another study, concerning T cells in Graves' hyperthyroidism and ophthalmopathy.

Sequences were derived from peripheral blood mononuclear cells (PBMCs), sampled at new diagnosis, from a patient treated with antithyroid drugs. The receptors here all came from a woman under 40 with Graves disease.

This clonotype showed up many times. The V gene is TRBV10-3, the J gene TRBJ1-3, with TRBD1 matching 10 bases. V shed 2 bases, J shed 5 bases, and the junction held 12 bases outside the gene matches. This CDR3 contains 18 residues. From germline, CDR1 is ENHRY and CDR2 SYGVKD. CDR3 sequence (DNA): TGTGCCATCAGTGAGCCCTCATCCGGACAGGGGGGCCGAAACACCATATATTTT. This translates into CAISEPSSGQGGRNTIYF.

In the case of this clonotype: A read error is possible here, since a much larger clone lies one base away. The V and J genes are TRBV6-1 and TRBJ1-2; no definite D call. The V end was cut by 6 bases, the J end by 10 bases, with 12 bases between. Germline lookup yields CDR1 MNHNS and CDR2 SASEGT. The CDR3 length is 11 residues. This CDR3 reads CASRQSRDYTF. The CDR3 coding sequence is TGTGCCAGCAGGCAATCCCGGGACTACACCTTC.

As to this clonotype: This may arise from a read error, as a much more abundant clone is one base away. J is TRBJ1-2 and V is TRBV9, with D perhaps matching TRBD1 (6 bases). Germline assignment: CDR1 SGDLS and CDR2 YYNGEE. CDR3 length: 15 residues. The CDR3 loop is CASSVGKGGDYGHTF. Written as DNA, the CDR3 is TGTGCCAGCAGCGTAGGAAAGGGGGGTGACTATGGCCACACCTTC.

This clonotype was recorded a few times. The chain employs TRBV9 and TRBJ2-7; the D is unclear. The germline V gene encodes CDR1 SGDLS and CDR2 YYNGEE. Trimming removed 0 bases from V and 2 bases from J, with 12 bases in between. This CDR3 has 15 amino acids. CDR3 sequence (DNA): TGTGCCAGCAGCGTAGGCGGTATGTTAGCCTACGAGCAGTACTTC. It specifies CASSVGGMLAYEQYF.

The gene calls are TRBV28 and TRBJ2-1, with D tentatively TRBD1 (5 bases). This CDR3 contains 15 residues. The germline CDR1 and CDR2 sequences are MDHEN and SYDVKM. Trimming removed 6 bases at V and 4 bases at J, with 16 bases between. The CDR3 reads CASSFLFDRYNEQFF. In nucleotides, the CDR3 is TGTGCCAGCAGCTTCCTCTTCGACAGATACAATGAGCAGTTCTTC. The full variable domain, in which reference TRBV28 and TRBJ2-1 provide the parts outside the CDR3, is DVKVTQSSRYLVKRTGEKVFLECVQDMDHENMFWYRQDPGLGLRLIYFSYDVKMKEKGDIPEGYSVSREKKERFSLILESASTNQTSMYLCASSFLFDRYNEQFFGPGTRLTVL.

This clonotype occurred many times. The rearrangement uses TRBV5-1 and TRBJ2-3, with TRBD2 matching over 8 bases. The CDR3 has 17 amino acids. The germline gives CDR1 SGHRS, CDR2 YFSETQ. V was clipped by 4 bases and J by 5 bases; unmatched bases: 15. The chain's CDR3 is CASSLVASGSSKDTQYF. DNA for the CDR3: TGCGCCAGCAGCCTAGTGGCGAGCGGGAGTTCCAAAGATACGCAGTATTTT. Together with reference TRBV5-1 and TRBJ2-3, the CDR3 gives the full variable domain: KAGVTQTPRYLIKTRGQQVTLSCSPISGHRSVSWYQQTPGQGLQFLFEYFSETQRNKGNFPGRFSGRQFSNSRSEMNVSTLELGDSALYLCASSLVASGSSKDTQYFGPGTRLTVL.

This clonotype showed up many times. DNA for the CDR3: TGTGCCAGCAGTGGGACTAGAACCTCCCCCACTAGCACAGATACGCAGTATTTT. It codes for CASSGTRTSPTSTDTQYF. This sequence joins TRBV2 and TRBJ2-3; TRBD2 agrees at 7 bases. The CDR3 has 18 amino acids. The V gene's germline CDR1 is SNHLY and CDR2 FYNNEI. With V trimmed by 4 bases and J by 0 bases, 13 bases remained unmatched.

The sample holds a few counts of this clonotype. The chain has TRBV5-6 and TRBJ2-5, with 8 bases lining up with TRBD2. Germline assignment: CDR1 SGHDT and CDR2 YYEEEE. The J segment lost 0 bases and the V segment lost 4 bases, leaving 14 bases of the junction unmatched. The CDR3 runs to 18 residues. The CDR3 is CASSQVGIAGMYQETQYF. In DNA, the CDR3 is TGTGCCAGCAGCCAAGTAGGCATAGCGGGGATGTACCAAGAGACCCAGTACTTC.

Remarks on this clonotype: The junction differs from germline at one of its ends, possibly a read error. This chain joins TRBV7-8 and TRBJ2-7; D tentatively reads TRBD1 or TRBD2 (5 bases each). Germline CDR1 is SGHVS and CDR2 is FQNEAQ. The CDR3 spans 15 residues. DNA of the CDR3: TGTGCCAGCAGCTCGCCGGGACCGGCCTCCTACGAGCAGTGCTTC. Amino acids: CASSSPGPASYEQCF.

Only a few counts were recorded for this clonotype. The chain carries TRBV6-1 and TRBJ2-2, with 11 positions matching TRBD1. CDR3 size: 14 residues. Losses at the gene ends were 10 bases for V and 6 bases for J; bases not matched to a gene: 7. Germline CDR1 MNHNS, CDR2 SASEGT. The CDR3, as DNA: TGTGCCACCCGGGACAGGGGGTCCCCCGGGGAGCTGTTTTTT. It translates to CATRDRGSPGELFF.

In its sample, this clonotype was seen a few times. The chain uses TRBV29-1 and TRBJ2-4, with D perhaps TRBD1 or TRBD2 (5 bases each). CDR1 is SQVTM, CDR2 ANQGSEA, per germline. The V and J ends lost 7 bases and 8 bases respectively, with 18 bases between them. The CDR3 is 13 residues long. The DNA for the CDR3 is TGCAGCGCTGTTCGGCCGGGGCATGACATTCAGTACTTC. Translation gives CSAVRPGHDIQYF.

This clonotype was seen at least ten times. This rearrangement joins TRBV4-1 to TRBJ2-7, with 10 bases identical to TRBD2. This CDR3 has 14 residues. The V gene's germline CDR1 is MGHRA and CDR2 YSYEKL. The ends lost 2 bases at V and 7 bases at J; junction bases unmatched: 5. The CDR3 is CASSQLAGVEEQYF. The CDR3 region has the DNA TGCGCCAGCAGCCAACTAGCGGGAGTCGAGGAGCAGTACTTC.

This clonotype was observed at least ten times. The chain uses TRBV20-1 and TRBJ1-1; D not certain. Trimming removed 3 bases from V and 1 base from J, with 9 bases in between. CDR3 length equals 13 residues. Germline V gives CDR1 DFQATT, CDR2 SNEGSKA (reference sequence). The CDR3 nucleotides read TGCAGTGCTAGCTCCTTCAGGAACACTGAAGCTTTCTTT. Protein product: CSASSFRNTEAFF.

As for this clonotype: Given a much more abundant clone one base away, this may be a read error. The CDR3 region has the DNA TGTGCTAGCAGCTCGGGACAGGGGGGGCATGAGCAGTTCTTC. This translates into CASSSGQGGHEQFF. The chain recombines TRBV7-7 with TRBJ2-3, with 11 bases that match TRBD1. The J call may be incorrect, as the DNA end agrees better with TRBJ2-1. The CDR3 is 14 residues long. Germline assignment: CDR1 SSHAT and CDR2 FNYEAQ (reference sequence).

The table lists this clonotype with many counts. The chain couples TRBV7-8 to TRBJ1-3; D might be TRBD1 (6 bases). Trimming stripped 5 bases from V and 8 bases from J, with 22 bases between. This CDR3 has 16 amino acids. CDR1 SGHVS and CDR2 FQNEAQ come from the germline V gene. CDR3 sequence reads: CASSPRRVGGADTIYF. CDR3 DNA sequence: TGTGCCAGCAGCCCCCGACGCGTCGGGGGGGCGGACACCATATATTTT.

At least ten counts were recorded for this clonotype. V gene TRBV15 combines with J gene TRBJ2-3; D gene uncertain. The CDR3 extends over 12 amino acids. Germline V lookup: CDR1 LNHNV, CDR2 YYDKDF (reference sequence). Deletions cut 5 bases from V and 6 bases from J, with 9 bases between. This CDR3 is CATSPIGDTQYF. CDR3 DNA sequence: TGTGCCACCAGCCCGATAGGGGATACGCAGTATTTT.

This clonotype has ten or more counts. The chain recombines TRBV15 with TRBJ2-5; 7 bases line up with TRBD1. The CDR3 is 15 residues long. Germline V gives CDR1 LNHNV, CDR2 YYDKDF (reference sequence). V dropped 2 bases and J dropped 4; count of bases not matched to a gene: 7. The CDR3 DNA reads as TGTGCCACCAGCAGAAAGGGGGCCCTCTCAGAGACCCAGTACTTC. It translates to CATSRKGALSETQYF.

The DNA of the CDR3 is TGTGCCAGCACCGGGGGGGGGGACACTGAAGCTTTCTTT. It encodes CASTGGGDTEAFF. The chain has TRBV6-1 and TRBJ1-1; TRBD1 might be the D (5 bases). Looked up from germline, CDR1 is MNHNS and CDR2 is SASEGT. V was pared by 7 bases and J by 3 bases, with 12 bases between. This CDR3 has 13 residues.

This clonotype has at least ten counts. The chain links TRBV20-1 to TRBJ2-3; either TRBD1 or TRBD2 may supply D (5 bases each). The CDR3 covers 15 residues. The V gene's germline CDR1 is DFQATT and CDR2 SNEGSKA (reference sequence). V was trimmed by 0 bases and J by 4 bases, leaving 14 bases between them. CDR3 DNA: TGCAGTGCTAGAGATGGGGGAGAAATCGCAGATACGCAGTATTTT. Protein product: CSARDGGEIADTQYF.

This clonotype was counted many times. The genes are TRBV10-2 and TRBJ2-6; 7 nucleotides match TRBD2. The CDR3 spans 16 residues. The V segment lost 4 bases and the J segment 0 bases; nucleotides outside the gene matches: 3. Germline V gene data show CDR1 as WSHSY and CDR2 as SAAADI. The CDR3 sequence is CASSGLAFSGANVLTF. The DNA of the CDR3 is TGCGCCAGCAGTGGACTAGCTTTCTCTGGGGCCAACGTCCTGACTTTC.

About this clonotype itself: The junction departs from the called germline gene at one end, perhaps through a read error. The chain couples TRBV5-5 to TRBJ2-3; TRBD2 matches 12 bases. CDR3 length: 18 amino acids. In germline, CDR1 is SGHKS, CDR2 YYEKEE (reference sequence). The CDR3 loop is CASTHRLPGLAGTDTQYF. The CDR3 region has the DNA TGTGCCAGCACCCACCGCCTTCCGGGACTAGCGGGCACCGATACGCAGTATTTT.

This clonotype has a count of ten or more. The J gene is TRBJ2-1, the V gene TRBV12-3 or TRBV12-4; D might be TRBD1 or TRBD2, each matching 5 bases. V was cut by 6 bases and J by 4 bases, with 13 bases left in between. This CDR3 contains 14 residues. The chain's CDR3 is CASSRTRTYNEQFF. For the CDR3, the DNA is TGTGCCAGCAGCAGGACACGGACTTACAATGAGCAGTTCTTC.

This clonotype was recorded many times. The V call is TRBV28, the J call TRBJ2-5, with TRBD2 matching 7 bases. This CDR3 spans 13 amino acids. V lost 3 bases, J lost 5 bases, and 3 bases stayed unmatched. Germline lookup yields CDR1 MDHEN and CDR2 SYDVKM. CDR3 nucleotides: TGTGCCAGCAGTTTGCGGGGGATGGAGACCCAGTACTTC. This translates into CASSLRGMETQYF.

This clonotype was counted at least ten times. The gene calls are TRBV30 and TRBJ2-1; D is undetermined. The germline V gene encodes CDR1 GTSNPN and CDR2 SVGIG (reference sequence). The germline V and J ends were trimmed by 2 bases and 10 bases, with 9 bases remaining between them. This CDR3 is built from 11 residues. CDR3 coding DNA: TGTGCCTGGAGTAAGGGCAGCGAGCAGTTCTTC. Its translation: CAWSKGSEQFF.

This clonotype has ten or more counts. This chain uses TRBV6-1 with TRBJ1-2, with 9 bases aligning to TRBD1. This CDR3 is 17 amino acids long. Germline loops: CDR1 MNHNS, CDR2 SASEGT. The ends lost 4 bases at V and 4 bases at J; junction bases unmatched: 13. The CDR3 region is CASSVAQGARPIYGYTF. The DNA of the CDR3 is TGTGCCAGCAGTGTAGCACAGGGGGCGAGACCGATCTATGGCTACACCTTC.

This clonotype was seen repeatedly, ten times or more. The V and J genes are TRBV7-2 and TRBJ1-1; D uncertain. Trimming stripped 5 bases from V and 2 bases from J, with 12 bases between. The CDR3 has 14 amino acids. Germline V CDR1 and CDR2: SGHTA, FQGNSA. The CDR3 nucleotides read TGTGCCAGCAGCCCTTACAACCTTAACACTGAAGCTTTCTTT. Translating gives CASSPYNLNTEAFF.

This clonotype was seen a handful of times. This chain links TRBV19 with TRBJ2-3; 15 nucleotides agree with TRBD2. Germline V CDR1 and CDR2: LNHDA, SQIVND (reference sequence). CDR3 length: 17 residues. With V trimmed by 7 bases and J by 2 bases, 7 bases remained unmatched. CDR3 amino acids: CASKEGTSGGITDTQYF. The CDR3 bases are TGTGCCAGTAAGGAAGGGACTAGCGGGGGGATCACAGATACGCAGTATTTT.

V gene TRBV6-1 combines with J gene TRBJ2-5; weak D call: TRBD1 (6 bases). Germline V gene sequence: CDR1 MNHNS, CDR2 SASEGT. V shed 5 bases and J shed 6 bases, with 13 bases lying between them. The CDR3 is 13 amino acids. The DNA of the CDR3 is TGTGCCAGCAGTATACAGGGTTCCCAGACCCAGTACTTC. It yields the protein CASSIQGSQTQYF.

The chain uses TRBV20-1 and TRBJ2-7; a weak D match, TRBD1 (6 bases). The germline gives CDR1 DFQATT, CDR2 SNEGSKA (reference sequence). This CDR3 comprises 14 residues. DNA of the CDR3: TGCAGCGTCAGGGGAAGTGTGTTTCCTTACGAGCAGTACTTC. Residues: CSVRGSVFPYEQYF.

This clonotype was seen at least ten times. This chain uses TRBV12-3 or TRBV12-4 with TRBJ1-1; D not resolved. The CDR3 has 15 residues. V dropped 3 bases and J dropped 1 base, with 12 bases sitting between them. Here the CDR3 reads CASSFGHTWNTEAFF. The DNA of the CDR3 is TGTGCCAGCAGTTTTGGGCACACCTGGAACACTGAAGCTTTCTTT.